A selection of T cell receptor beta chains follows, all from one sample in a study of CD8 T cells in ankylosing spondylitis. Each CDR3 protein is one row after TCRdb ran MiXCR on the 5' RACE reads. The data contain about 35,000 distinct CDR3 sequences, 9% to 12% of them seen just once; the ten biggest clones take up about a sixth. The source material was blood, either unsorted or a sorted T cell fraction (not recorded which). The receptors were sampled from a male donor with ankylosing spondylitis or in good health (not recorded which). Each CDR3 is given with its conserved first and last residue. Fields, in order: V gene, D gene, CDR3 protein. D genes are given only for firm matches.

>TRBV20-1|.
CSAPQEGDTQYF
>TRBV9|.
CASSSGHPPGELFF
>TRBV19|TRBD1
CAVSRGQGEFEQYF
>TRBV15|TRBD1
CATSPSWDRVKTQYF
>TRBV7-2|.
CASSERGGVTGELFF
>TRBV2|.
CASSLHNSPLHF
>TRBV15|.
CATTRESPHNEQFF
>TRBV5-1|.
CASSFGAGAPGLDGYTF
>TRBV6-1|.
CASSLHEGGVSGELFF
>TRBV7-2|.
CASSLFQTSFEQYF
>TRBV12-3/TRBV12-4|.
CASSSVYEQYF
>TRBV6-5|.
CASSYSRTRGKETQYF
>TRBV5-5|.
CASSLLISTYEQYF
>TRBV12-3/TRBV12-4|TRBD2
CASSFAPGLADPKQFF
>TRBV11-3|.
CASSLEVQAGKGNQPQHF
>TRBV5-6|.
CASSLGQLSYEQYF
>TRBV6-1|.
CASSEKSSVAAFF
>TRBV4-3|TRBD2
CASSQKSGGSGRARDNEQFF
>TRBV13|.
CASREGHNSYEQYF
>TRBV2|.
CASSPSPNYGYTF
>TRBV5-1|TRBD1
CASSPGTGSYGYTF
>TRBV7-3|.
CASSFGGWDTGELFF
>TRBV27|TRBD1
CASSPRTGGLGQPQHF
>TRBV5-1|.
CASSSEGGNTEAFF
>TRBV5-1|.
CASSLTDSPSETQYF
>TRBV19|.
CASSIDSGKNTGELFF
>TRBV6-2/TRBV6-3|.
CARGDGSYNEQFF
>TRBV12-3/TRBV12-4|.
CASSFPDTMNTEAFF
>TRBV4-2|.
CASSQDASAERYSEQFF
>TRBV27|.
CASSSRDRGVYEQYF
>TRBV7-2|.
CASSLGGRAGYTF
>TRBV10-3|TRBD2
CAISPTSVKDEQFF
>TRBV2|.
CASSESGTEAFF
>TRBV12-3/TRBV12-4|.
CASSFPGTLEYF
>TRBV29-1|TRBD1
CSVEDPTGRNIQYF
>TRBV11-2|.
CASSPDSSTYNEQFF
>TRBV10-3|TRBD2
CAISDGRPDTQYF
>TRBV6-1|.
CASSESRSYNEQFF
>TRBV20-1|.
CSASGTPYNEQFF
>TRBV12-3/TRBV12-4|.
CASSRPKLSYEQYF
>TRBV18|.
CASSPPDTQYF
>TRBV9|TRBD2
CASSEGPGLAFGQFF
>TRBV11-2|TRBD2
CASSLGGYYNEQFF
>TRBV5-1|.
CASSFLGYRGYTF
>TRBV12-3/TRBV12-4|.
CASRGSNYGYTF
>TRBV5-5|.
CASSELGGRTDTQYF
>TRBV9|.
CASSVAGTTGDEQFF